The clone carrying this T cell receptor (beta chain) came up many times. Its matching antigen is unknown. Via MiXCR, TCRdb re-called the 5' RACE reads, giving one row per CDR3 protein. Of around 95,000 distinct CDR3 sequences in the sample, 5.5% to 7% are singletons; the top ten hold approximately 12%. The data are from a study of identical twins. Study-level findings and limits: Cord blood's abundant beta clonotypes had fewer insertions, unlike memory repertoires. The authors drew conclusions from cross-sectional statistical analysis rather than following the same donors. Models underestimated how often monozygotic twins shared out-of-frame TCR alpha. Diverse VJ usage suggested most zero-insertion clonotypes were not invariant T cells.

CDR3 length equals 16 residues. Germline loops: CDR1 MGHRA, CDR2 YSYEKL. Trimming removed 0 bases from V and 0 bases from J; junction bases left unmatched: 2. Sequenced: memory T cells sorted from blood. The sequence was collected from a woman aged 50 to 60 in good health. The chain combines TRBV4-1 with TRBJ2-1; the match to TRBD1 covers 7 bases. This chain's CDR3 is CASSQEQGISYNEQFF. CDR3 DNA sequence: TGCGCCAGCAGCCAAGAACAGGGGATCTCCTACAATGAGCAGTTCTTC.